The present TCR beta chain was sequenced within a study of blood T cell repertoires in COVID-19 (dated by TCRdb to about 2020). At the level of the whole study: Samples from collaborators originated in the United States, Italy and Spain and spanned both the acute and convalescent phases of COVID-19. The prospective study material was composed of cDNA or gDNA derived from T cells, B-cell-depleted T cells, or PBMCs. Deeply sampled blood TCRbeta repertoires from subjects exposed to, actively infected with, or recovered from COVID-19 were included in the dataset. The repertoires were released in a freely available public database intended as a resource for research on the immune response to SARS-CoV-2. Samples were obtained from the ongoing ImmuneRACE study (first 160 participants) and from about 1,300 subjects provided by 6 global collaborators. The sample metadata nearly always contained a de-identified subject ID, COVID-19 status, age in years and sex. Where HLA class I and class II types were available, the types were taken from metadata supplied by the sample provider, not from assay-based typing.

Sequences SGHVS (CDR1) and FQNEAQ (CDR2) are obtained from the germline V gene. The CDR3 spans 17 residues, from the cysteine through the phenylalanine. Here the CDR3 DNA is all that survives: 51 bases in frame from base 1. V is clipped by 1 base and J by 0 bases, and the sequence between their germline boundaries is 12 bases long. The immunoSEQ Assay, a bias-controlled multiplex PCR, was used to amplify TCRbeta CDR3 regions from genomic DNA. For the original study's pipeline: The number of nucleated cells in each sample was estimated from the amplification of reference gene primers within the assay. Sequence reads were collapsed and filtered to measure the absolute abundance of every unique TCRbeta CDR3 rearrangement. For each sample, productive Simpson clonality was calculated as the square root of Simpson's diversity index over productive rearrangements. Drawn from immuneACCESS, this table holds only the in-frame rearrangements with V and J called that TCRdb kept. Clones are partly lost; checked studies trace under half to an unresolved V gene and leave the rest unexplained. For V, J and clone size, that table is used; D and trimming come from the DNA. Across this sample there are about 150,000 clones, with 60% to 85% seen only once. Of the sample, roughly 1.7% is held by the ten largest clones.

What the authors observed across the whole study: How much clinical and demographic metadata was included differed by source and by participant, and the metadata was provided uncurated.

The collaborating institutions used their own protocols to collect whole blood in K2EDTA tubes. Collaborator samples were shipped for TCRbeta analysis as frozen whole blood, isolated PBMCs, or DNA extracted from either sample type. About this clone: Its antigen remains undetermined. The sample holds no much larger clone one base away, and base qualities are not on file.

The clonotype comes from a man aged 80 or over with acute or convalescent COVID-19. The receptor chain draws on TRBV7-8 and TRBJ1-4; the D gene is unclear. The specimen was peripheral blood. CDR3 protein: CASSLEFAAATNEKLFF. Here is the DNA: TGTGCCAGCAGCTTAGAGTTTGCGGCCGCAACTAATGAAAAACTGTTTTTT.